Sequencing of this T cell receptor (beta chain) was carried out in a study of blood T cell repertoires in COVID-19. Turning to the study itself: Acute and convalescent COVID-19 specimens originated in the United States, Italy and Spain. PBMCs, B-cell-depleted T cells, or T cells were the source of the cDNA or gDNA that made up the material.

The V end was cut by 6 bases, the J end by 0 bases, with 14 bases between. Germline loops: CDR1 KGHSH, CDR2 LQKENI. This CDR3 has 16 residues. Study processing details: Reference gene primer amplification in the assay estimated nucleated cell counts. Here immunoSEQ multiplex PCR was the method, and the copy in TCRdb shows in-frame clones only, minus some. Clone size and V and J calls were adopted from that table, with D and trimming inferred from the DNA. The profile shows roughly 100,000 clones, over 85% of them singletons. The chain recombines TRBV18 with TRBJ1-4; possibly TRBD1 for D (5 bases). Sample: peripheral blood. This clonotype originated in a human donor with COVID-19, enrolled during active disease. The donor label of this sample is uncertain. CDR3 nucleotides: TGTGCCAGCTCGTTATCGACAGATACAACTAATGAAAAACTGTTTTTT. Protein sequence: CASSLSTDTTNEKLFF.